Below are 10 T cell receptor beta chains sequenced from a single sample in a study of tumour-infiltrating T cells in Burkitt lymphoma. Repertoires were generated with immunoSEQ multiplex PCR, while TCRdb's copy carries only in-frame clones and drops some. The repertoire holds over 850 clones, with about 12% as singletons. Sequenced input: tumor tissue. The receptors come from a human donor with diffuse large B-cell lymphoma.

This clone was observed a few times. The rearrangement uses TRBV10-1 and TRBJ1-1, with D tentatively TRBD1 (6 bases). Germline V CDR1 and CDR2: WNHNN, SYGVQD (reference sequence). This CDR3 comprises 15 residues. Trimming stripped 3 bases from V and 5 bases from J, with 16 bases between. Written as DNA, the CDR3 is TGCGCCAGCAGTGAAATAGCAGGGGTAACTACTGAAGCTTTCTTT. This codes for CASSEIAGVTTEAFF.

The chain recombines TRBV28 with TRBJ2-7; D might be TRBD2 (6 bases). V was trimmed by 3 bases and J by 2 bases, leaving 11 bases between them. Germline V gene sequence: CDR1 MDHEN, CDR2 SYDVKM. This CDR3 contains 14 residues. CDR3 protein: CASSLPAGPYEQYF. CDR3 DNA: TGTGCCAGCAGTTTGCCAGCGGGCCCCTACGAGCAGTACTTC.

V gene TRBV6-5 combines with J gene TRBJ2-7, with a tentative D call TRBD1 (6 bases). Germline CDR1 reads MNHEY; CDR2 reads SVGAGI. The length of the CDR3 is 14 residues. The germline V and J ends were trimmed by 4 bases and 0 bases, with 10 bases remaining between them. DNA for the CDR3: TGTGCCAGCAGTTTTGGACAGAACTCCTACGAGCAGTACTTC. Amino acids: CASSFGQNSYEQYF.

Sample share makes this clone large. V gene TRBV14 combines with J gene TRBJ2-7; no reliable D call. The germline V gene encodes CDR1 SGHDN and CDR2 FVKESK. CDR3 length: 10 residues. V dropped 3 bases and J dropped 3 bases, with 0 bases sitting between them. The CDR3 bases are TGTGCCAGCAGCCACTACGAGCAGTACTTC. Protein sequence: CASSHYEQYF. The complete variable domain, with remaining parts taken from reference TRBV14 and TRBJ2-7, reads EAGVTQFPSHSVIEKGQTVTLRCDPISGHDNLYWYRRVMGKEIKFLLHFVKESKQDESGMPNNRFLAERTGGTYSTLKVQPAELEDSGVYFCASSHYEQYFGPGTRLTVT.

This clone has more than one count but fewer than ten. The chain couples TRBV6-6 to TRBJ2-3; TRBD1 matches 10 bases. This CDR3 has 14 amino acids. CDR1 MNHNY and CDR2 SVGAGI come from the germline V gene (reference sequence). J lost 6 bases, V lost 5 bases, and 5 bases had no gene match. The CDR3 sequence is CASSQTGGRDTQYF. CDR3 sequence (DNA): TGTGCCAGCAGTCAGACAGGGGGCAGGGATACGCAGTATTTT.

In this sample, this clone is large. The rearrangement links TRBV6-6 to TRBJ1-2; the D is unclear. With 0 bases removed from V and 3 bases from J, the gap between germline ends came to 8 bases. Germline CDR1 reads MNHNY; CDR2 reads SVGAGI (reference sequence). The CDR3 has 14 residues. The DNA for the CDR3 is TGTGCCAGCAGTTACTCGAGGCAGGACTATGGCTACACCTTC. It specifies CASSYSRQDYGYTF.

There are a few counts of this clone. The V call is TRBV27, the J call TRBJ2-1; D assignment may be TRBD1 or TRBD2 (5 bases each). Germline V lookup: CDR1 MNHEY, CDR2 SMNVEV (reference sequence). This CDR3 is 15 amino acids long. With 4 bases removed from V and 0 bases from J, the gap between germline ends came to 10 bases. CDR3 nucleotides: TGTGCCAGCAGTTCCTGGGGGAGCTCCTACAATGAGCAGTTCTTC. Its protein is CASSSWGSSYNEQFF.

This clone has only a few counts. The junction differs from germline at one of its ends, possibly a read error. The same CDR3 is also encoded by other DNA sequences in this sample. V gene TRBV4-2 combines with J gene TRBJ2-3, with 10 bases identical to TRBD2. There are 16 residues in the CDR3. CDR1 is LGHNA, CDR2 YNFKEQ, per germline. This CDR3 reads CASSQGAGGPVDTQYF. The CDR3 DNA is TGTGCCAGCAGCCAAGGAGCGGGAGGGCCTGTTGATACGCAATATTTT.

In this sample, this clone turned up a few times. The chain employs TRBV27 and TRBJ1-4; 8 nucleotides match TRBD1. The J segment lost 8 bases and the V segment lost 5 bases, leaving 31 bases of the junction unmatched. CDR3 length equals 22 residues. Per germline, CDR1 MNHEY and CDR2 SMNVEV (reference sequence). The CDR3 loop is CASSPSKGQVVRWGGTEEKLFF. CDR3 coding DNA: TGTGCCAGCAGTCCGTCTAAGGGACAGGTCGTTAGGTGGGGGGGGACGGAGGAAAAACTGTTTTTT.

The V gene is TRBV7-9, the J gene TRBJ2-1, with 7 bases lining up with TRBD2. The J segment lost 13 bases and the V segment lost 1 base, leaving 7 bases of the junction unmatched. The CDR3 has 13 residues. CDR1 is SEHNR, CDR2 FQNEAQ, per germline (reference sequence). The CDR3 DNA is TGTGCCAGCAGCTTAGGCGTAGGCGGGAGTCAGTTCTTC. Translating gives CASSLGVGGSQFF.